This TCR beta chain was obtained from a study of control samples from healthy donors and cancer patients. Only in-frame clones appear in the TCRdb table, and some are missing; sequencing was by immunoSEQ multiplex PCR. This table has more than 150,000 clones, roughly 90% appearing once. Sequenced sample: blood. This TCR was sampled from a woman in her twenties or thirties in good health.

The CDR3 here is CASSQDGYNEQFF. CDR3 nucleotides: TGTGCCAGCAGTCAGGACGGGTACAATGAGCAGTTCTTC. The V and J genes are TRBV6-5 and TRBJ2-1; no firm D call. CDR1 and CDR2 from the germline V gene are MNHEY and SVGAGI. V lost 5 bases, J lost 4 bases, and 9 bases lay in between. CDR3 length equals 13 residues.